These 24 T cell receptor beta chains share one sample of origin, sequenced in a study of control samples from healthy donors and cancer patients. Data came from immunoSEQ multiplex PCR; TCRdb stores just in-frame clones and leaves some out. The data show approximately 150,000 clones, about 91% seen once. The material sequenced was blood. These receptor sequences come from a man aged 18-30 years in good health.

The genes are TRBV7-6 and TRBJ2-1; 13 positions agree with TRBD2. The V gene's germline CDR1 is SGHVS and CDR2 FNYEAQ. The CDR3 spans 19 residues. Trimming at V came to 5 bases and at J to 4 bases, leaving 14 bases not matched to a gene. CDR3 coding DNA: TGTGCCAGCAGCCGAGTGACTAGCGGGGGGTTTGGGAAATACAATGAGCAGTTCTTC. Translating it yields CASSRVTSGGFGKYNEQFF.

The chain couples TRBV30 to TRBJ2-7; D uncertain. Germline CDR1 reads GTSNPN; CDR2 reads SVGIG (reference sequence). CDR3 length: 14 residues. Trimming removed 4 bases at V and 0 bases at J, with 13 bases between. The CDR3 DNA sequence: TGTGCCTGGAAATCAAAGGGAAGCTCCTACGAGCAGTACTTC. The encoded protein is CAWKSKGSSYEQYF.

The genes are TRBV11-2 and TRBJ2-1; the match to TRBD2 covers 14 bases. V gave up 4 bases and J gave up 10 bases; unmatched junction bases: 6. The CDR3 is 15 amino acids. CDR1 SGHAT and CDR2 FQNNGV come from the germline V gene. For the CDR3, the DNA is TGTGCCAGCAGCTCAACCGGACTAGCGGGGGGCGAGCAGTTCTTC. Translated: CASSSTGLAGGEQFF. Drawing the rest from reference TRBV11-2 and TRBJ2-1, the complete variable domain is EAGVAQSPRYKIIEKRQSVAFWCNPISGHATLYWYQQILGQGPKLLIQFQNNGVVDDSQLPKDRFSAERLKGVDSTLKIQPAKLEDSAVYLCASSSTGLAGGEQFFGPGTRLTVL.

The chain has TRBV28 and TRBJ1-1; no clear D. Germline-derived CDR1 and CDR2 are MDHEN and SYDVKM. Between the trimmed V and J ends, which lost 2 bases and 5 bases, there was a span of 15 bases. This CDR3 has 15 amino acids. DNA for the CDR3: TGTGCCAGCAGTTTAAGGCCCGCCTCGGGAACTGAAGCTTTCTTT. It yields the protein CASSLRPASGTEAFF. The complete variable domain, with remaining parts taken from reference TRBV28 and TRBJ1-1, reads DVKVTQSSRYLVKRTGEKVFLECVQDMDHENMFWYRQDPGLGLRLIYFSYDVKMKEKGDIPEGYSVSREKKERFSLILESASTNQTSMYLCASSLRPASGTEAFFGQGTRLTVV.

The chain joins TRBV9 to TRBJ2-2; possibly TRBD1 or TRBD2 for D (7 bases each). The CDR3 runs 17 residues. Germline V gene data show CDR1 as SGDLS and CDR2 as YYNGEE. Between the trimmed V and J ends, which lost 1 base and 4 bases, there was a span of 17 bases. CDR3: CASSVSGGVRATGELFF. The DNA of the CDR3 is TGTGCCAGCAGCGTATCAGGGGGGGTCAGAGCCACCGGGGAGCTGTTTTTT. Full variable domain (missing parts from reference TRBV9 and TRBJ2-2): DSGVTQTPKHLITATGQRVTLRCSPRSGDLSVYWYQQSLDQGLQFLIQYYNGEERAKGNILERFSAQQFPDLHSELNLSSLELGDSALYFCASSVSGGVRATGELFFGEGSRLTVL.

This clone was detected only once. This chain uses TRBV7-8 with TRBJ2-2; D gene uncertain. Germline assignment: CDR1 SGHVS and CDR2 FQNEAQ. Trimming cost V 1 base and J 5 bases, with 8 bases left between them. The CDR3 runs 14 residues. CDR3: CASSLVGKTGELFF. In DNA form, the CDR3 reads TGTGCCAGCAGCTTAGTGGGGAAAACCGGGGAGCTGTTTTTT.

This chain uses TRBV24-1 with TRBJ2-1; D may match TRBD1 or TRBD2 (5 bases each). Deletions cut 2 bases from V and 8 bases from J, with 18 bases between. The CDR3 totals 16 residues. The germline V gene encodes CDR1 KGHDR and CDR2 SFDVKD. The CDR3 protein is CATSDSRGGGSHEQFF. The CDR3 DNA reads as TGTGCCACCAGTGATTCGAGAGGTGGGGGTTCCCATGAGCAGTTCTTC.

V is TRBV30 and J is TRBJ1-6, with D possibly matching TRBD1 (6 bases). V lost 3 bases, J lost 6 bases, and 12 bases lay in between. CDR3 size: 14 residues. CDR1 GTSNPN and CDR2 SVGIG come from the germline V gene (reference sequence). The CDR3 protein is CAWSAGTTNSPLHF. The CDR3 nucleotides are TGTGCCTGGAGCGCCGGGACAACTAATTCACCCCTCCACTTT.

V and J are TRBV7-9 and TRBJ1-2, with D hard to call. V lost 5 bases and J lost 7, with 11 bases in between. CDR1 is SEHNR and CDR2 is FQNEAQ in the germline V gene (reference sequence). The CDR3 consists of 12 residues. The CDR3 reads CASSAEVGGYTF. CDR3 DNA: TGTGCCAGCAGCGCCGAGGTTGGTGGCTACACCTTC.

V is TRBV19 and J is TRBJ2-7; D may correspond to TRBD1 or TRBD2 (5 bases each). The germline CDR1 and CDR2 sequences are LNHDA and SQIVND (reference sequence). CDR3 length: 15 amino acids. With 3 bases removed from V and 6 bases from J, the gap between germline ends came to 18 bases. The CDR3 region is CASSILGTLAGEQYF. The CDR3, as DNA: TGTGCCAGTAGTATCCTTGGGACCCTAGCCGGCGAGCAGTACTTC.

The rearrangement joins TRBV7-2 to TRBJ2-5, with 7 bases lining up with TRBD2. The CDR3 is 15 residues long. Germline-derived CDR1 and CDR2 are SGHTA and FQGNSA. V was pared by 4 bases and J by 2 bases, with 7 bases of the junction left unmatched. The CDR3 is CASSSLAGEQETQYF. The CDR3 bases are TGTGCCAGCAGCTCCTTAGCGGGCGAGCAAGAGACCCAGTACTTC.

This clone was detected a few times. The CDR3 nucleotides are TGCGCCAGCAGCCAAGAGCCCATTGACAGGGGATTAGACAATGAGCAGTTCTTC. Protein product: CASSQEPIDRGLDNEQFF. The J gene is TRBJ2-1, the V gene TRBV4-1, with 8 bases that match TRBD1. The CDR3 covers 18 residues. The V and J ends lost 0 bases and 5 bases, in that order; junction bases with no gene match: 12. Germline assignment: CDR1 MGHRA and CDR2 YSYEKL.

This chain uses TRBV29-1 with TRBJ1-1, with D possibly matching TRBD1 (5 bases). The germline CDR1 and CDR2 sequences are SQVTM and ANQGSEA. The ends were cut back, 7 bases at V and 3 bases at J, with 18 bases in the middle. The CDR3 length is 14 residues. CDR3 loop: CSGLGGTRDTEAFF. CDR3 DNA: TGCAGCGGCCTCGGGGGTACAAGGGACACTGAAGCTTTCTTT.

The chain carries TRBV7-2 and TRBJ2-3; the match to TRBD2 covers 15 bases. Germline V CDR1 and CDR2: SGHTA, FQGNSA. J gave up 5 bases and V 5 bases, and 8 bases lay outside the gene matches. This CDR3 comprises 17 residues. CDR3: CASSLGLAGGPQDTQYF. In nucleotides, the CDR3 is TGTGCCAGCAGCCTGGGACTAGCGGGGGGCCCTCAAGATACGCAGTATTTT.

The V gene is TRBV5-4, the J gene TRBJ2-2; TRBD2 is a possible D gene (6 bases). Germline-derived CDR1 and CDR2 are SGHNT and YYREEE (reference sequence). The CDR3 is 14 residues long. Trimming removed 2 bases from V and 2 bases from J, with 7 bases in between. This CDR3 is CASSFGGNTGELFF. CDR3 coding DNA: TGTGCCAGCAGCTTCGGGGGAAACACCGGGGAGCTGTTTTTT. Full variable domain (outside the CDR3, taken from reference TRBV5-4 and TRBJ2-2): ETGVTQSPTHLIKTRGQQVTLRCSSQSGHNTVSWYQQALGQGPQFIFQYYREEENGRGNFPPRFSGLQFPNYSSELNVNALELDDSALYLCASSFGGNTGELFFGEGSRLTVL.

The rearrangement joins TRBV28 to TRBJ1-5; D remains unclear. This CDR3 contains 15 residues. Germline V CDR1 and CDR2: MDHEN, SYDVKM. V was cut by 3 bases and J by 7 bases, with 16 bases left in between. The CDR3 loop reads CASSFSMQAGQPQHF. CDR3 in DNA: TGTGCCAGCAGTTTCTCAATGCAGGCTGGGCAGCCCCAGCATTTT.

This clone was seen only once. The rearrangement uses TRBV11-1 and TRBJ2-3; D might be TRBD2 (6 bases). The CDR3 contains 16 residues. The V gene's germline CDR1 is SGHAT and CDR2 FQDESV (reference sequence). Trimming removed 5 bases at V and 4 bases at J, with 19 bases between. CDR3 bases: TGTGCCAGCAGCACTTCAGCGGGTTTGGGGGCAGATACGCAGTATTTT. This gives the protein CASSTSAGLGADTQYF.

This clone has just one count. The chain links TRBV5-5 to TRBJ1-5; D possibly corresponds to TRBD1 (5 bases). V lost 3 bases and J 0 bases, leaving 10 bases between the germline ends. The length of the CDR3 is 15 residues. CDR1 is SGHKS, CDR2 YYEKEE, per germline (reference sequence). The CDR3 sequence is CASSWDVYSNQPQHF. The DNA for the CDR3 is TGTGCCAGCAGCTGGGACGTCTATAGCAATCAGCCCCAGCATTTT.

The gene calls are TRBV6-5 and TRBJ2-2; 8 bases agree with TRBD2. CDR3 length: 14 amino acids. Germline V CDR1 and CDR2: MNHEY, SVGAGI. J gave up 1 base and V 8 bases, and 3 bases lay outside the gene matches. CDR3 nucleotides: TGTGCCAGCGGGACTAGTCGGAACACCGGGGAGCTGTTTTTT. As protein: CASGTSRNTGELFF.

Written as DNA, the CDR3 is TGTGCCAGCAGCCCGGACGGCTATAATTCACCCCTCCACTTT. The encoded protein is CASSPDGYNSPLHF. The chain combines TRBV7-2 with TRBJ1-6; no clear D. There are 14 residues in the CDR3. Germline values: CDR1 SGHTA, CDR2 FQGNSA. Trimming took off 5 bases at V and 3 bases at J, with 8 bases between the two ends.

This clone appeared once. The J gene is TRBJ2-1, the V gene TRBV7-9; the D is unclear. The CDR3 runs 14 residues. Germline CDR1 is SEHNR and CDR2 is FQNEAQ (reference sequence). Trimming cost V 1 base and J 9 bases, with 13 bases left between them. CDR3 residues: CASSLVSRISEQFF. In nucleotides, the CDR3 is TGTGCCAGCAGCTTAGTATCTCGCATCAGTGAGCAGTTCTTC.

The chain recombines TRBV4-1 with TRBJ2-7; possible D gene TRBD1, 6 bases. Germline V gene lookup returns CDR1 MGHRA and CDR2 YSYEKL. V lost 6 bases and J 0 bases, leaving 12 bases between the germline ends. The length of the CDR3 is 14 residues. CDR3 amino acids: CASSPGTYSYEQYF. The CDR3 DNA follows: TGCGCCAGCAGTCCCGGGACATACTCCTACGAGCAGTACTTC.

The V call is TRBV11-2, the J call TRBJ1-2; no clear D. Germline-derived CDR1 and CDR2 are SGHAT and FQNNGV. V was shortened by 6 bases and J by 2 bases, with 7 bases between the two germline ends. This CDR3 contains 12 residues. CDR3 amino acids: CASSMFNYGYTF. In DNA, the CDR3 is TGTGCCAGCAGTATGTTCAACTATGGCTACACCTTC. Variable domain in full (rest from reference TRBV11-2 and TRBJ1-2): EAGVAQSPRYKIIEKRQSVAFWCNPISGHATLYWYQQILGQGPKLLIQFQNNGVVDDSQLPKDRFSAERLKGVDSTLKIQPAKLEDSAVYLCASSMFNYGYTFGSGTRLTVV.

The gene calls are TRBV19 and TRBJ1-1; possible D gene TRBD1, 5 bases. Germline V gene data show CDR1 as LNHDA and CDR2 as SQIVND (reference sequence). The CDR3 is 13 residues long. V lost 7 bases and J lost 0, with 9 bases in between. The CDR3 region is CASTGTVNTEAFF. CDR3 in DNA: TGTGCCAGTACCGGGACGGTGAACACTGAAGCTTTCTTT.